The 19 T cell receptor beta chains below come from one sample, sequenced in a study of technical replicates of blood from a few donors. The repertoire was sequenced with immunoSEQ multiplex PCR; TCRdb's copy has only in-frame clones and lacks some. The sample holds more than 75,000 clones, 65% to 90% seen once. Sequenced sample: PBMCs. These receptors all come from a human donor in good health. Some clones in this sample may be carry-over from other donors' samples.

The CDR3: CASSLVVRETQYF. CDR3 nucleotide sequence: TGCGCCAGCAGCTTGGTTGTCAGAGAGACCCAGTACTTC. This chain joins TRBV5-1 and TRBJ2-5; no firm D call. The V gene's germline CDR1 is SGHRS and CDR2 YFSETQ. V was cut by 0 bases and J by 4 bases, with 7 bases left in between. The CDR3 has 13 residues.

The V call is TRBV6-1, the J call TRBJ2-7, with 9 nucleotides matching TRBD2. V was clipped by 3 bases and J by 2 bases; unmatched bases: 2. This CDR3 region has 14 residues. Per germline, CDR1 MNHNS and CDR2 SASEGT. CDR3 nucleotide sequence: TGTGCCAGCAGTGAGCGGGGGGGGCCCTACGAGCAGTACTTC. Its protein is CASSERGGPYEQYF.

This chain uses TRBV6-5 with TRBJ2-7; D is perhaps TRBD2 (5 bases). Germline V gene data show CDR1 as MNHEY and CDR2 as SVGAGI. This CDR3 contains 12 residues. V dropped 6 bases and J dropped 2 bases, with 8 bases sitting between them. CDR3 DNA sequence: TGTGCCAGCAGGGACTGGACCTACGAGCAGTACTTC. This codes for CASRDWTYEQYF.

This clone was counted a single time. The chain couples TRBV19 to TRBJ2-3, with D possibly matching TRBD2 (6 bases). The CDR3 runs to 15 residues. V was trimmed by 1 base and J by 3 bases, leaving 11 bases between them. CDR1 is LNHDA and CDR2 is SQIVND in the germline V gene (reference sequence). The CDR3 DNA reads TGTGCCAGTAGTATAGGCCGGGGGATAACAGATACGCAGTATTTT. This sequence encodes CASSIGRGITDTQYF.

This chain connects TRBV9 to TRBJ2-6; 7 bases align to TRBD1. V shed 4 bases, J shed 4 bases, and the junction held 8 bases outside the gene matches. The CDR3 covers 16 residues. CDR1 and CDR2 (germline): SGDLS, YYNGEE. The CDR3 DNA is TGTGCCAGCAGCCCCCGACAGGGCTCGGGGGCCAACGTCCTGACTTTC. Its protein is CASSPRQGSGANVLTF.

The rearrangement links TRBV30 to TRBJ1-1, with a tentative D call TRBD1 (5 bases). The length of the CDR3 is 13 residues. V was shortened by 4 bases and J by 4 bases, with 13 bases between the two germline ends. CDR1 and CDR2 from the germline V gene are GTSNPN and SVGIG (reference sequence). For the CDR3, the DNA is TGTGCCTGGATAAGACAGTGGTCCACTGAAGCTTTCTTT. This gives the protein CAWIRQWSTEAFF. The whole variable domain, remainder taken from reference TRBV30 and TRBJ1-1, is SQTIHQWPATLVQPVGSPLSLECTVEGTSNPNLYWYRQAAGRGLQLLFYSVGIGQISSEVPQNLSASRPQDRQFILSSKKLLLSDSGFYLCAWIRQWSTEAFFGQGTRLTVV.

This chain links TRBV2 with TRBJ1-5; possible D gene TRBD1, 5 bases. CDR1 and CDR2 (germline): SNHLY, FYNNEI. V lost 4 bases, J lost 8 bases, and 15 bases lay in between. The CDR3 extends over 14 amino acids. CDR3 region: CASSVGRGGEPQHF. CDR3 nucleotide sequence: TGTGCCAGCAGTGTTGGCCGCGGAGGGGAGCCCCAGCATTTT.

The rearrangement uses TRBV12-2 and TRBJ1-2. TRBV12-2 is assigned pseudogene status. The CDR3 loop spans 14 amino acids. CDR3 sequence reads: CASRLAEAHYGYTF. The DNA for the CDR3 is TGTGCAAGTCGCTTAGCGGAGGCCCACTATGGCTACACCTTC.

This chain uses TRBV4-1 with TRBJ2-7; 8 bases line up with TRBD2. J gave up 2 bases and V 4 bases, and 4 bases lay outside the gene matches. CDR1 and CDR2 from the germline V gene are MGHRA and YSYEKL. The CDR3 extends over 14 amino acids. This CDR3 reads CASSPGTRAYEQYF. In DNA form, the CDR3 reads TGCGCCAGCAGCCCCGGGACTAGGGCCTACGAGCAGTACTTC.

The chain joins TRBV9 to TRBJ2-7; unclear D gene. This CDR3 is built from 12 residues. Germline V gene sequence: CDR1 SGDLS, CDR2 YYNGEE. Trimming removed 0 bases from V and 6 bases from J, with 7 bases in between. The CDR3 nucleotides read TGTGCCAGCAGCGTAGATCGCGGCGAGCAGTACTTC. Protein sequence: CASSVDRGEQYF.

The V and J genes are TRBV5-1 and TRBJ1-4, with 9 bases aligning to TRBD1. Germline values: CDR1 SGHRS, CDR2 YFSETQ. The CDR3 has 14 residues. With 4 bases clipped from V and 8 bases from J, the junction kept 6 bases outside the gene matches. CDR3 protein: CASSPDRGGEKLFF. The CDR3 region has the DNA TGCGCCAGCAGCCCGGACAGGGGAGGGGAAAAACTGTTTTTT.

The rearrangement links TRBV5-1 to TRBJ2-5, with D possibly TRBD1 on 6 matching bases. V shed 1 base and J shed 5 bases, with 15 bases lying between them. CDR3 length: 15 residues. Germline CDR1 SGHRS, CDR2 YFSETQ. The CDR3 DNA is TGCGCCAGCAGCTTGATGGGACATGAAGGCGAGACCCAGTACTTC. The encoded protein is CASSLMGHEGETQYF.

This clone has more than one count but fewer than ten. The chain joins TRBV6-1 to TRBJ1-4; D remains unclear. The V gene lost 1 base and the J gene lost 2 bases, with 8 bases spanning the gap. The CDR3 is made up of 15 amino acids. Looked up from germline, CDR1 is MNHNS and CDR2 is SASEGT. The CDR3 protein is CASSEGGGTNEKLFF. In DNA form, the CDR3 reads TGTGCCAGCAGTGAAGGAGGAGGCACTAATGAAAAACTGTTTTTT.

This clone came up a few times. This chain uses TRBV20-1 with TRBJ1-1; D gene unclear. Germline V gene sequence: CDR1 DFQATT, CDR2 SNEGSKA (reference sequence). The CDR3 runs 10 residues. V was pared by 0 bases and J by 11 bases, with 7 bases between. CDR3 sequence reads: CSAREERAFF. The CDR3 DNA reads TGCAGTGCTAGAGAGGAGAGGGCTTTCTTT.

V and J are TRBV6-5 and TRBJ1-1; the match to TRBD1 covers 8 bases. The J segment lost 6 bases and the V segment lost 5 bases, leaving 5 bases of the junction unmatched. This CDR3 has 13 residues. The V gene's germline CDR1 is MNHEY and CDR2 SVGAGI. CDR3 protein: CASSPAGGAEAFF. The CDR3, as DNA: TGTGCCAGCAGTCCCGCAGGGGGCGCTGAAGCTTTCTTT.

V usage is TRBV5-4 and J usage is TRBJ2-3, with 14 bases fitting TRBD2. The V and J ends lost 4 bases and 6 bases, in that order; junction bases with no gene match: 13. Germline V gene data show CDR1 as SGHNT and CDR2 as YYREEE (reference sequence). The CDR3 loop spans 18 amino acids. This CDR3 is CASSRAVTSGGAWDTQYF. The CDR3 DNA reads as TGTGCCAGCAGCAGGGCTGTGACTAGCGGGGGGGCGTGGGATACGCAGTATTTT.

The J gene is TRBJ1-5, the V gene TRBV30; D unclear. From germline, CDR1 is GTSNPN and CDR2 SVGIG (reference sequence). CDR3 length equals 15 residues. For the CDR3, the DNA is TGTACTACTTGGGAGGAGACATATAGCAATCAGCCCCAGCATTTT. Its protein is CTTWEETYSNQPQHF.

The V and J genes are TRBV25-1 and TRBJ2-7; no clear D gene. Germline-derived CDR1 and CDR2 are MGHDK and SYGVNS. V was shortened by 3 bases and J by 6 bases, with 9 bases between the two germline ends. The length of the CDR3 is 12 residues. The CDR3 region has the DNA TGTGCCAGCAGTGATACCTCGCGCGAGCAGTACTTC. This sequence encodes CASSDTSREQYF.

The chain employs TRBV6-5 and TRBJ2-6; unclear D gene. The CDR3 covers 13 residues. Germline V lookup: CDR1 MNHEY, CDR2 SVGAGI. Trimming took 8 bases from V and 4 from J, leaving 9 bases between them. The CDR3: CASGLRGANVLTF. CDR3 DNA: TGTGCCAGCGGATTGAGGGGGGCCAACGTCCTGACTTTC.